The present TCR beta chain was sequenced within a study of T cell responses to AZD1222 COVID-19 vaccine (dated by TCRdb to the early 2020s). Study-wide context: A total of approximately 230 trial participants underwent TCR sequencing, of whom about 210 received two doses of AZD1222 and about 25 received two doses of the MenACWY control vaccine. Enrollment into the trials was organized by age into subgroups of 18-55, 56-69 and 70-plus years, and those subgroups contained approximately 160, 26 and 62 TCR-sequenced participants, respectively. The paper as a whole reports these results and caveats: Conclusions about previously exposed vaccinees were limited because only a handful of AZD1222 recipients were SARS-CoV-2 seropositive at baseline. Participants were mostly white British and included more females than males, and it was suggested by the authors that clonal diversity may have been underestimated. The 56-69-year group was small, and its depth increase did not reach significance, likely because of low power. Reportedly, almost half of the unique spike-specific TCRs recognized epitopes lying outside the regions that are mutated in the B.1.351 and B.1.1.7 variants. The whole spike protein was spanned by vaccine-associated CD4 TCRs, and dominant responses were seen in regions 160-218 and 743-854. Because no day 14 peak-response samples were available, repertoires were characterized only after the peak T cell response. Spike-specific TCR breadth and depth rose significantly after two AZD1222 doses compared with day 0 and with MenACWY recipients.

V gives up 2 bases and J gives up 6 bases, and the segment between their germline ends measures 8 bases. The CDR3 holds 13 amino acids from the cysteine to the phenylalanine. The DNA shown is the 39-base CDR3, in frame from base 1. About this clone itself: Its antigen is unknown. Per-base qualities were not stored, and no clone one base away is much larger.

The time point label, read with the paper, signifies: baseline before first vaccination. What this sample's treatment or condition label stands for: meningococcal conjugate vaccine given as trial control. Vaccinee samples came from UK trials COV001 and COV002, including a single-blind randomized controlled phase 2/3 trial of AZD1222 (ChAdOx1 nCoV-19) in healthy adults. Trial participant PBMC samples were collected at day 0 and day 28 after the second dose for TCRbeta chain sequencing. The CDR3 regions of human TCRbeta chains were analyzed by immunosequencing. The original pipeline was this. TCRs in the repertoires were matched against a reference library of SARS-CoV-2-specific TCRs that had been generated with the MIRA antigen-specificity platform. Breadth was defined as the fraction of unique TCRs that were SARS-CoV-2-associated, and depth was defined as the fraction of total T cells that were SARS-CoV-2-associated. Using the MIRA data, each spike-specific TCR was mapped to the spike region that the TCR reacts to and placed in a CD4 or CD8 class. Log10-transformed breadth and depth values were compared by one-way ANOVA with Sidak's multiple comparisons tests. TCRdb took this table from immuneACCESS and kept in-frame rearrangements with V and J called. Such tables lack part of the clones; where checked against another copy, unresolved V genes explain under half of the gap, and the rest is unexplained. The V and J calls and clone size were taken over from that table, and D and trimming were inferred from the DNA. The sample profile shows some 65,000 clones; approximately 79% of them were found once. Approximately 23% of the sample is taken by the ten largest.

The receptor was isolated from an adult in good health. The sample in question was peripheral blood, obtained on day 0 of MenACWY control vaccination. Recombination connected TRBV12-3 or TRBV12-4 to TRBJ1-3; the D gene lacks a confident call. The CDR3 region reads CASSLREENTIYF. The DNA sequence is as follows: TGTGCCAGCAGTTTAAGGGAAGAAAACACCATATATTTT.